The source of this T cell receptor (beta chain) is a study of human T cells and chemical hapten exposure (dated by TCRdb to the early 2020s). As for the study more broadly: Libraries were combined into a pool for sequencing, and differences in TCR yield between samples came mainly from small differences in library volumes within the pool. The study tracked peripheral blood TCR repertoire changes in vivo during primary and secondary sensitization to the hapten diphenylcyclopropenone (DPC) in alopecia patients. Each blood RNA sample was used to sequence both TCR alpha and TCR beta chains.

Receptor amplification or capture employed RACE. TCRdb names NextSeq 500 as the instrument used. During library preparation, unique molecular identifiers were attached to individual cDNA molecules so that TCRs could be counted in a quantitative, reproducible way. The paper's data handling went like this. A median of roughly 100,000 TCRs per sample was observed, with a range of about 20,000 to 750,000. The Decombinator software suite was used to annotate the V, J and CDR3 of the TCR reads. To make PS versus PT1 abundance plots, every sample was subsampled to the same number of TCRs (28,000). Expanded TCRs were defined as absent before sensitization and observed at least eight times at the 2-week time point. TCRdb reanalyzed the raw reads on its own, using fastp at Q25 for trimming and MiXCR for clone calling, and kept in-frame beta chains. Under each unique CDR3 protein, matching rows form one entry showing the most common genes and DNA. What appears here as the V and J calls and clone size reflects TCRdb's work, not the paper's. For this sample there are 85,000 to 95,000 distinct CDR3 sequences; approximately 9% appear just once. The ten largest make up about 3.1% of the sample.

Worth noting for this clonotype: Its antigen specificity is not known. The record has no base qualities; no much larger clone is one base away.

Including the terminal cysteine and phenylalanine, the CDR3 comprises 15 residues. The DNA shown is the 45-base CDR3, in frame from base 1. Ends trimmed: V by 2 bases, J by 6 bases; bases unmatched to a gene: 7. According to the germline V gene (reference sequence), CDR1 reads LNHDA and CDR2 reads SQIVND. The investigation overall reported the following: The number of TCRs above 1 in 1000 frequency did not change with DPC sensitization; there was no evidence of global repertoire structure alterations. Repeated subsampling changed both the strength of the expansion versus patch-test correlation and the threshold at which that correlation became significant.

What this sample's time point label stands for: healthy volunteer bleed at 2 weeks. Unfractionated whole blood was collected in Tempus Blood RNA tubes, and total RNA was extracted from that blood. Roughly five healthy volunteers acted as controls for TCR sequencing and had blood drawn at day 0, 2 weeks and 6 weeks. This receptor chain uses TRBV19 and TRBJ2-7; TRBD1 matches 10 bases in the middle. The clonotype comes from a female donor in good health. Some clones in this sample may be carry-over from other donors' samples. The source material was whole blood. DNA sequence: TGTGCCAGTAGTATAAGGGGACAGGGGCTCACCGAGCAGTACTTC. Translated, it gives CASSIRGQGLTEQYF.